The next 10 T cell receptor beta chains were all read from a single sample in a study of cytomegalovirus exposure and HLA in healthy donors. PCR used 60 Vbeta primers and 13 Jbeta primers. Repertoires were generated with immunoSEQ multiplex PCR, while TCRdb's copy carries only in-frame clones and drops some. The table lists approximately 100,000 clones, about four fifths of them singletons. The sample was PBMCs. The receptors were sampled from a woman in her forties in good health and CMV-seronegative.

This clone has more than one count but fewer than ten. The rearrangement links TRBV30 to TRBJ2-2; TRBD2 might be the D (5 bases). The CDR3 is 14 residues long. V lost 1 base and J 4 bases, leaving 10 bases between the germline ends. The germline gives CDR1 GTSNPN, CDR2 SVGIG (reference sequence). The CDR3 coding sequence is TGTGCCTGGAGTGGAGGGAAGGGCACCGGGGAGCTGTTTTTT. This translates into CAWSGGKGTGELFF. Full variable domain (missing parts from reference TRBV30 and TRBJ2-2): SQTIHQWPATLVQPVGSPLSLECTVEGTSNPNLYWYRQAAGRGLQLLFYSVGIGQISSEVPQNLSASRPQDRQFILSSKKLLLSDSGFYLCAWSGGKGTGELFFGEGSRLTVL.

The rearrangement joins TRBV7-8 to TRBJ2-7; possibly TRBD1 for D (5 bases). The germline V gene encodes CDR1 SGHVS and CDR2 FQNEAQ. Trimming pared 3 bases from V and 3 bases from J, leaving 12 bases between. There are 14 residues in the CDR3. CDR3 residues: CASSFQDTLYEQYF. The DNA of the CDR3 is TGTGCCAGCAGCTTCCAGGACACACTCTACGAGCAGTACTTC.

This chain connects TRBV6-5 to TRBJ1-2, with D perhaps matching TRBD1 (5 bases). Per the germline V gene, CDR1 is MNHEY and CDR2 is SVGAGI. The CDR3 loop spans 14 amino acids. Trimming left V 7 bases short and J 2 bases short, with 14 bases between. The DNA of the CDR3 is TGTGCCAGCACTCCCGCTGGGGGGAACTATGGCTACACCTTC. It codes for CASTPAGGNYGYTF.

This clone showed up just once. CDR3 in amino acids: CASSLVGFVATGELFF. CDR3 in DNA: TGTGCCAGCAGCTTGGTTGGCTTCGTGGCCACCGGGGAGCTGTTTTTT. The V gene is TRBV5-4, the J gene TRBJ2-2; D call uncertain. The CDR3 loop spans 16 amino acids. Germline lookup yields CDR1 SGHNT and CDR2 YYREEE (reference sequence). V lost 0 bases and J 4 bases, leaving 13 bases between the germline ends.

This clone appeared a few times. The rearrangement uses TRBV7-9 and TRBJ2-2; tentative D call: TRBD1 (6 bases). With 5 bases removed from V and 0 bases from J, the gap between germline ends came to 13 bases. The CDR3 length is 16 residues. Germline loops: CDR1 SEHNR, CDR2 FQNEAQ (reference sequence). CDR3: CASSQNRVSNTGELFF. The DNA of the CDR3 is TGTGCCAGCAGCCAAAACAGGGTATCGAACACCGGGGAGCTGTTTTTT. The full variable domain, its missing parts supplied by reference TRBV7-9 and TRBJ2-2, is DTGVSQNPRHKITKRGQNVTFRCDPISEHNRLYWYRQTLGQGPEFLTYFQNEAQLEKSRLLSDRFSAERPKGSFSTLEIQRTEQGDSAMYLCASSQNRVSNTGELFFGEGSRLTVL.

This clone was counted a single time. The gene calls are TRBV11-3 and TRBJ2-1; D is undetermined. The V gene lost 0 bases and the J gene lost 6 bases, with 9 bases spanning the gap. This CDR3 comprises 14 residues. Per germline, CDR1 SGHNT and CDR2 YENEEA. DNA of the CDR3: TGTGCCAGCAGCTTAGATCTTTCGGGCAATGAGCAGTTCTTC. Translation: CASSLDLSGNEQFF.

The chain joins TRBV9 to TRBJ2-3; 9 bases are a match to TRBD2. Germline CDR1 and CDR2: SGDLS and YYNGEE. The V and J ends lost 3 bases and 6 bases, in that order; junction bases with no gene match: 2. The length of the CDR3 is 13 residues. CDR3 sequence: CASSGGLADTQYF. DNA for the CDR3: TGTGCCAGCAGCGGAGGACTAGCGGATACGCAGTATTTT.

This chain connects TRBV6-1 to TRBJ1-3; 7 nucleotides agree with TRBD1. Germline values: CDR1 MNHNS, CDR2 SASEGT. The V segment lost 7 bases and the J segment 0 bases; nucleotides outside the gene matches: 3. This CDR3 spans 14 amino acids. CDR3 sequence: CASKGQLSGNTIYF. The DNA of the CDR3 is TGTGCCAGCAAGGGACAGCTCTCTGGAAACACCATATATTTT.

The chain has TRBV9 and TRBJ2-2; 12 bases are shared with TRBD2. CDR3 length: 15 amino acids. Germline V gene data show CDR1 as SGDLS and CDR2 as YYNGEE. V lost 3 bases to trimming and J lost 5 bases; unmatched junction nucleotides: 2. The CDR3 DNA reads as TGTGCCAGCAGCGGGACTAGCGGGAATACCGGGGAGCTGTTTTTT. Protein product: CASSGTSGNTGELFF.

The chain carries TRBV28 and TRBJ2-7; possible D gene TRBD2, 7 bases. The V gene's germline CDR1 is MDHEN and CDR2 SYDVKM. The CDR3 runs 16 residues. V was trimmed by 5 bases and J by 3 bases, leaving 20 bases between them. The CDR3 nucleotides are TGTGCCAGCAGTGGGGGGGCGAATATCGGTATCTACGAGCAGTACTTC. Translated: CASSGGANIGIYEQYF.